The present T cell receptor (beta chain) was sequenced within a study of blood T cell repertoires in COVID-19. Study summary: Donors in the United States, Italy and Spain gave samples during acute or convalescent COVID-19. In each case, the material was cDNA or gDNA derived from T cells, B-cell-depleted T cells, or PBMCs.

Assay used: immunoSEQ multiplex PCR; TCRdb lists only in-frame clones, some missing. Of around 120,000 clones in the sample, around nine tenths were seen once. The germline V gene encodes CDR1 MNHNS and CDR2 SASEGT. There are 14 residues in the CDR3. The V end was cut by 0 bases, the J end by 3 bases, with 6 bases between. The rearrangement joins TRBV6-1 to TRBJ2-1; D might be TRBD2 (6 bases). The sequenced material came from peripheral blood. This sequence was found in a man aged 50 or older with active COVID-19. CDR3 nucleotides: TGTGCCAGCAGTGAAGCGGGGGGCTACAATGAGCAGTTCTTC. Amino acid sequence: CASSEAGGYNEQFF.